This entry concerns a single T cell receptor beta chain. Antigen unknown. Germline lookup yields CDR1 SQVTM and CDR2 ANQGSEA. This CDR3 region has 14 residues. The entry originates in a study of CXCR3-negative and CXCR3-positive naive CD8 T cells. Via 5' RACE with UMI labels, TRB cDNA libraries were prepared. TCRdb reworked the 5' RACE reads into one entry per CDR3 protein, no DNA. The sample holds about 130,000 distinct CDR3 sequences. Study findings and constraints: Sequencing showed both naive subsets with comparably high diversity, and memory CD8+ cells much lower. Hydrophobicity of TRB CDR3s was greater in CXCR3-positive naive cells than in CXCR3-negative naive cells. Naive CXCR3-positive and CXCR3-negative cells shared TRBV-TRBJ usage; memory cells diverged.

The chain recombines TRBV29-1 with TRBJ2-5; TCRdb outputs TRBD1, but without DNA this stays unchecked. The specimen was naive CXCR3+ CD8+ T cells from blood. This sample's subset: CD45RO-CCR7+CD27+CD95- naive CD8+ T cells expressing CXCR3 (TNR3+). The TCR was taken from a human donor in good health. Some clones in this sample may be carry-over from other donors' samples. The CDR3 region is CSVSGQDVLETQYF.